Listed below are T cell receptor beta chains from one sample, sequenced in a study of tumor-infiltrating lymphocytes in localized non-small cell lung cancer. Sequencing was performed with immunoSEQ multiplex PCR; in TCRdb, only in-frame clones are kept and a portion is missing. The sample has 15,000 to 20,000 clones; roughly 78% are singletons. Specimen: lung tumor tissue. These receptors were obtained from a human donor with non-small cell lung cancer. Each CDR3 is given with its conserved first and last residue. Fields, in order: D gene, V gene, clone size, J gene, CDR3 protein, CDR3 DNA. A D gene is named only where the DNA matches it firmly. The listing skips clone size in some rows; elsewhere it reads once, few, many or a size class.

>NA|TRBV9|NA|TRBJ2-5
CASSVGVEETQYF
TGTGCCAGCAGCGTAGGGGTTGAGGAGACCCAGTACTTC
>NA|TRBV29-1|NA|TRBJ1-1
CSAENYALNTEAFF
TGCAGCGCCGAAAATTATGCTCTGAACACTGAAGCTTTCTTT
>TRBD2|TRBV15|NA|TRBJ2-1
CATSSTSAGANEQFF
TGTGCCACCAGCAGCACTTCGGCGGGAGCCAATGAGCAGTTCTTC
>NA|TRBV7-2|NA|TRBJ1-5
CASSLDSRQPQHF
TGTGCCAGCAGCTTAGATAGCAGACAGCCCCAGCATTTT
>NA|TRBV6-1|NA|TRBJ2-7
CASGGGQGLSYEQYF
TGTGCCAGCGGAGGGGGCCAGGGCCTCTCCTACGAGCAGTACTTC
>NA|TRBV7-9|NA|TRBJ1-3
CASSQAGGSGNTIYF
TGTGCCAGCAGCCAAGCCGGGGGTTCAGGAAACACCATATATTTT
>TRBD1|TRBV6-1|NA|TRBJ1-2
CASSTGQAGYTF
TGTGCCAGCAGTACTGGACAGGCTGGCTACACCTTC
>TRBD2|TRBV10-1|NA|TRBJ2-2
CASSDPTSGRSNTGELFF
TGCGCCAGCAGTGACCCGACTAGCGGGAGGTCGAACACCGGGGAGCTGTTTTTT
>TRBD1|TRBV5-4|NA|TRBJ1-4
CASSLGGQGNEKLFF
TGTGCCAGCAGCTTGGGGGGACAGGGCAATGAAAAACTGTTTTTT
>TRBD1|TRBV5-1|NA|TRBJ2-7
CASSLDRGYEQYF
TGCGCCAGCAGCTTGGACAGGGGATACGAGCAGTACTTC
>TRBD2|TRBV6-4|NA|TRBJ2-1
CASSDSGRRGRNEQFF
TGTGCCAGCAGTGACAGCGGGAGGAGGGGGAGGAATGAGCAGTTCTTC
>TRBD2|TRBV9|NA|TRBJ2-1
CASSVDFSRGGFNEQFF
TGTGCCAGCAGCGTAGATTTTAGTCGGGGGGGCTTTAATGAGCAGTTCTTC
>NA|TRBV28|NA|TRBJ1-5
CASSFRRLNQPQHF
TGTGCCAGCAGTTTCCGCAGGCTGAATCAGCCCCAGCATTTT
>NA|TRBV6-1|few|TRBJ1-5
CASRGAFARNQPQHF
TGTGCCAGCAGAGGGGCCTTCGCAAGGAATCAGCCCCAGCATTTT
>TRBD2|TRBV5-4|NA|TRBJ2-1
CASSLDFSGSIEQFF
TGTGCCAGCAGCTTGGACTTCAGCGGGAGTATTGAGCAGTTCTTC
>TRBD1|TRBV2|few|TRBJ2-2
CASSPTGGGELFF
TGTGCCAGCAGTCCGACAGGGGGCGGGGAGCTGTTTTTT
>NA|TRBV30|once|TRBJ2-7
CAWAPSGSAEQYF
TGTGCCTGGGCCCCCTCCGGGAGTGCCGAGCAGTACTTC
>TRBD1|TRBV5-1|NA|TRBJ1-5
CASSLGTGYSQHF
TGCGCCAGCAGCTTGGGGACAGGGTATTCCCAGCATTTT
>NA|TRBV5-4|NA|TRBJ1-1
CASSPGTRAFNTEAFF
TGTGCCAGCAGCCCAGGGACGAGGGCCTTCAACACTGAAGCTTTCTTT
>NA|TRBV7-3|NA|TRBJ1-5
CASSLTPEPYSNQPQHF
TGTGCCAGCAGCTTAACCCCAGAACCTTATAGCAATCAGCCCCAGCATTTT
>NA|TRBV7-2|NA|TRBJ1-6
CASSPSGGYSPLHF
TGTGCCAGCAGCCCTAGTGGGGGTTATTCACCCCTCCACTTT
>NA|TRBV30|NA|TRBJ2-3
CAWSGRQYTDTQYF
TGTGCCTGGAGTGGTAGACAGTACACAGATACGCAGTATTTT
>NA|TRBV2|NA|TRBJ1-1
CATFRKNTEAFF
TGTGCCACTTTTAGAAAGAACACTGAAGCTTTCTTT
>TRBD2|TRBV7-8|NA|TRBJ2-7
CASSLFSGGGGLAGHF
TGTGCCAGCAGCTTATTTTCGGGGGGGGGAGGACTAGCGGGGCACTTC
>TRBD1|TRBV5-4|NA|TRBJ1-1
CASSPGTGKTEAFF
TGTGCCAGCAGCCCCGGGACAGGGAAAACTGAAGCTTTCTTT
>TRBD1|TRBV7-2|once|TRBJ2-5
CASSLTQGTQETQYF
TGTGCCAGCAGCTTAACACAGGGGACCCAAGAGACCCAGTACTTC
>NA|TRBV11-2|NA|TRBJ2-7
CASSLVKHYEQYF
TGTGCCAGCAGCTTAGTCAAACATTACGAGCAGTACTTC
>NA|TRBV10-2|NA|TRBJ2-1
CASSGVGPSNEQFF
TGCGCCAGCAGTGGGGTCGGGCCCTCTAATGAGCAGTTCTTC
>TRBD1|TRBV2|NA|TRBJ2-1
CASTEDRGNEQFF
TGTGCCAGCACCGAGGACAGGGGGAATGAGCAGTTCTTC
>NA|TRBV7-6|NA|TRBJ2-2
CASSLLTASNTGELFF
TGTGCCAGCAGCTTATTGACAGCCTCGAACACCGGGGAGCTGTTTTTT
>NA|TRBV4-2|NA|TRBJ2-3
CASSPVGPVDTQYF
TGTGCCAGCAGCCCGGTGGGGCCGGTAGATACGCAGTATTTT